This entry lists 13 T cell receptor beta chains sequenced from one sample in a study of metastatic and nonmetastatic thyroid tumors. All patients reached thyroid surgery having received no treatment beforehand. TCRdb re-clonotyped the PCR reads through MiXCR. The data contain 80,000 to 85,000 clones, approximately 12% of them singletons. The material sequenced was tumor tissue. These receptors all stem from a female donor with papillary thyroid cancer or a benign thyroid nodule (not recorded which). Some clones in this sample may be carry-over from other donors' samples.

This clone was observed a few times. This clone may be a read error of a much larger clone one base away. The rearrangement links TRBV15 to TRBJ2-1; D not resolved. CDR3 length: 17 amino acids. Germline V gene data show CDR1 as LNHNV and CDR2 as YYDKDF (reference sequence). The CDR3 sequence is CSTSRVTIPQPYNEQFF. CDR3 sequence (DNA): TGTTCCACCAGCAGAGTAACAATACCTCAACCTTACAATGAGCAGTTCTTC.

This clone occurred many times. Here the CDR3 DNA reads TGCGCCAGCATGTCAAGCGGGAACTCCTACGAGCAGTACTTC. The encoded protein is CASMSSGNSYEQYF. The chain combines TRBV5-1 with TRBJ2-7; 7 positions agree with TRBD2. Germline trimming cut 6 bases from V and 0 bases from J; bases unmatched to any gene: 6. This CDR3 has 14 amino acids. Germline CDR1 SGHRS, CDR2 YFSETQ.

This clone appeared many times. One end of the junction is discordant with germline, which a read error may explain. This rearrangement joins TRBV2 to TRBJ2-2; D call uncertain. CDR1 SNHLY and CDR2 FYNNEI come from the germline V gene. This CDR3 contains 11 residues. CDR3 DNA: TGTGCCATCAGTCGCTCCGGGGAGCTGTTTTTT. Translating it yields CAISRSGELFF.

Here the CDR3 DNA reads TGCAGTGCTTTCCGGACTAGCGGTGCCTACAATGAGCAGTTCTTC. It translates to CSAFRTSGAYNEQFF. V is TRBV20-1 and J is TRBJ2-1, with 10 bases identical to TRBD2. This CDR3 has 15 residues. J gave up 2 bases and V 5 bases, and 6 bases lay outside the gene matches. The germline gives CDR1 DFQATT, CDR2 SNEGSKA (reference sequence).

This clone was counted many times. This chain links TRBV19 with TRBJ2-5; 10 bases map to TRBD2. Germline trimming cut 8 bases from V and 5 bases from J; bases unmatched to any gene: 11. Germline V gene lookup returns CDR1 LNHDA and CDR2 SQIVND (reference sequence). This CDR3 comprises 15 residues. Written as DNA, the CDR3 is TGTGCCAGTGGAAAGAGCGGGAGGGCCAGGGAGACCCAGTACTTC. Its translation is CASGKSGRARETQYF.

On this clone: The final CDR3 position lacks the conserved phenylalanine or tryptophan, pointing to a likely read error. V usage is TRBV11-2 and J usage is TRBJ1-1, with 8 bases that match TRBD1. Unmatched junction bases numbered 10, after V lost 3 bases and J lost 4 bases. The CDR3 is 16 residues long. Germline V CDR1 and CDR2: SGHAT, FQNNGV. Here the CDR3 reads CASSLTGVSVSTEAFS. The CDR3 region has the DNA TGTGCCAGCAGCTTGACAGGGGTGTCCGTGAGCACTGAAGCTTTCTCT.

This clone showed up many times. The chain's CDR3 is CASSPGLYNEQFF. CDR3 nucleotide sequence: TGCGCCAGCAGCCCTGGACTGTACAATGAGCAGTTCTTC. The genes are TRBV5-1 and TRBJ2-1; possibly TRBD2 for D (5 bases). Per the germline V gene, CDR1 is SGHRS and CDR2 is YFSETQ. CDR3 length: 13 residues. The germline V and J ends were trimmed by 4 bases and 4 bases, with 9 bases remaining between them.

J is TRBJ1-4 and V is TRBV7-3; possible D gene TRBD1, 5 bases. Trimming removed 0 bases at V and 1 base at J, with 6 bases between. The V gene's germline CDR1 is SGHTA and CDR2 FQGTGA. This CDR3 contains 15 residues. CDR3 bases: TGTGCCAGCAGCTTAACTGGGGGAACTAATGAAAAACTGTTTTTT. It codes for CASSLTGGTNEKLFF.

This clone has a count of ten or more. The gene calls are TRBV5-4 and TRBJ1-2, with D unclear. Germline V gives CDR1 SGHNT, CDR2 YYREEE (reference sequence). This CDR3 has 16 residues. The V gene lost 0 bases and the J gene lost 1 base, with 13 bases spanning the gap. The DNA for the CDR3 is TGTGCCAGCAGCTTGGGCCAGAGCTCTTTTAACTATGGCTACACCTTC. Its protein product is CASSLGQSSFNYGYTF.

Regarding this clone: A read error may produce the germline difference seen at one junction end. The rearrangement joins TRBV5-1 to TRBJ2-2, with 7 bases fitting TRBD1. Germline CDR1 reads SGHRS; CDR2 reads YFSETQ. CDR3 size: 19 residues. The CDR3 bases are TGCGCCAGCAGCTTGGGCACCGCCGGCACAGGGGTGCGCACCGGGGAGCTGTTTTTC. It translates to CASSLGTAGTGVRTGELFF.

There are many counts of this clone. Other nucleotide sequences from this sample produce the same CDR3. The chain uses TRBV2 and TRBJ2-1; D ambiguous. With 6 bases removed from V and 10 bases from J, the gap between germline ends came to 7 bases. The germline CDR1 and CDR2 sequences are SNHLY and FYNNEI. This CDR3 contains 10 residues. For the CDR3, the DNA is TGTGCCAGCAGGGGGATCGAGCAGTTCTTC. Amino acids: CASRGIEQFF. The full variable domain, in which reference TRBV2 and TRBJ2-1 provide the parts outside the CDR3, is EPEVTQTPSHQVTQMGQEVILRCVPISNHLYFYWYRQILGQKVEFLVSFYNNEISEKSEIFDDQFSVERPDGSNFTLKIRSTKLEDSAMYFCASRGIEQFFGPGTRLTVL.

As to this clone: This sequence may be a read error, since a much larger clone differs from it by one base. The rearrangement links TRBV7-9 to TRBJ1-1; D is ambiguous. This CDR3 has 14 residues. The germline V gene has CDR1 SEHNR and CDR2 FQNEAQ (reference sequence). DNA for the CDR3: TGTGCCAGCAGCTTAGATTGGGATTACACTGGAGCTTTCTTT. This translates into CASSLDWDYTGAFF.

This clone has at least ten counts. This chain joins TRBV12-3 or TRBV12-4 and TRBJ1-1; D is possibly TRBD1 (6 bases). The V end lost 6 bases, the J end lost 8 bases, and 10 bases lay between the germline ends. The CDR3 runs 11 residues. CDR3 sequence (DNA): TGTGCCAGCAGCCCCGGGACAGAAGCTTTCTTT. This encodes CASSPGTEAFF.